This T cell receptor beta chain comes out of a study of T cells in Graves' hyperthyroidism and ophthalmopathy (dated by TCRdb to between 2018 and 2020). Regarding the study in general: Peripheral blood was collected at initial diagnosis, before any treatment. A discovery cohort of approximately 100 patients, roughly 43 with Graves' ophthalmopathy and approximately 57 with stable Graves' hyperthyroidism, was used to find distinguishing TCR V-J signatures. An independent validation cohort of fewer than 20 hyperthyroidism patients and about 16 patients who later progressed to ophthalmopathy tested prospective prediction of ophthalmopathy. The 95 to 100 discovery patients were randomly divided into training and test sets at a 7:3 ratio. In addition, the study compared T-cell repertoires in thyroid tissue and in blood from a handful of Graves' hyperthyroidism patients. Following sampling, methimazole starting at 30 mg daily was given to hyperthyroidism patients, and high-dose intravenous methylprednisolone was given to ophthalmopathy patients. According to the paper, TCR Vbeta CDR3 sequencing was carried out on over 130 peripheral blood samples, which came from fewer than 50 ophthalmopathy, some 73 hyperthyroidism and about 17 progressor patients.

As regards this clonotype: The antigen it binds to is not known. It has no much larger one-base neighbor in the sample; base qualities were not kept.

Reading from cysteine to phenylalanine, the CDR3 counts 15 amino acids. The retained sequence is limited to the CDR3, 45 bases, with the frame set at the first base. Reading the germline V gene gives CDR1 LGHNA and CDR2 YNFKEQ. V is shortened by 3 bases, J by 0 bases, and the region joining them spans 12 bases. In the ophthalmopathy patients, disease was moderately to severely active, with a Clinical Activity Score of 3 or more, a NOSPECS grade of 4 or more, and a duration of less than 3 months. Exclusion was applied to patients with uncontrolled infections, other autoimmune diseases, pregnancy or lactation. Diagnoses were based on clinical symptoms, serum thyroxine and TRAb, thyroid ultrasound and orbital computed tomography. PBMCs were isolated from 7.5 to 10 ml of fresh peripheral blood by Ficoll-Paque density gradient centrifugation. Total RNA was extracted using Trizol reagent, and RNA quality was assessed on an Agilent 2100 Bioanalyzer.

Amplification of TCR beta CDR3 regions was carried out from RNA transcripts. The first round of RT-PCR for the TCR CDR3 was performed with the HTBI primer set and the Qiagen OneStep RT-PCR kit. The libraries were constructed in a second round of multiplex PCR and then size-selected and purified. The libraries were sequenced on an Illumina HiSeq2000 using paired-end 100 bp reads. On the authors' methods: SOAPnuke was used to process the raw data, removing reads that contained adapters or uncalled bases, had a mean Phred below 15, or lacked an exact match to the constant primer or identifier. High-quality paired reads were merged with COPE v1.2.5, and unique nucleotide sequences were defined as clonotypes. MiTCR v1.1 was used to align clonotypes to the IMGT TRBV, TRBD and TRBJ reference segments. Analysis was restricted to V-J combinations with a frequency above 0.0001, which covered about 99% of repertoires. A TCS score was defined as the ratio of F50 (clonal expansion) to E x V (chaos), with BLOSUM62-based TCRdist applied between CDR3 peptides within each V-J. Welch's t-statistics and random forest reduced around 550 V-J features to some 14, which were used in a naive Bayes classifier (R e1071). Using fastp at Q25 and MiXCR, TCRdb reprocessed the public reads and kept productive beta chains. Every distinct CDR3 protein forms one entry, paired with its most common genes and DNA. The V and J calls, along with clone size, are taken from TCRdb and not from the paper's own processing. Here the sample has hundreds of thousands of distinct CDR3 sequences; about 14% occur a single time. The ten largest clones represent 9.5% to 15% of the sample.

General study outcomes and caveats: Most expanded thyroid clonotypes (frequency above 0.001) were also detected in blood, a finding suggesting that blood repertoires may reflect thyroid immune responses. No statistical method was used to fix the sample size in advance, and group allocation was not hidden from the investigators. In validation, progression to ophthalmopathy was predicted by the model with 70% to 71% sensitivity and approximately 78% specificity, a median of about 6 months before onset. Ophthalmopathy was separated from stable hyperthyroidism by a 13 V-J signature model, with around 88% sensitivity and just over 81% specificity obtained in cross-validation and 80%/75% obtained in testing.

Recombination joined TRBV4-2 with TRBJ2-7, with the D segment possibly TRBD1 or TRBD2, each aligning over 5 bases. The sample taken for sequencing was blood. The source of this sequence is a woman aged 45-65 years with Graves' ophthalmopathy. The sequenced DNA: TGTGCCAGCAGCCACACCGGGGCAGACTCCTACGAGCAGTACTTC. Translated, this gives CASSHTGADSYEQYF.